What follows are 23 T cell receptor beta chains derived from one specimen sequenced in a study of T cell responses to AZD1222 COVID-19 vaccine. This table comes from immunoSEQ multiplex PCR, and its TCRdb copy is limited to in-frame clones, with some not included. The sample has over 130,000 clones, more than 90% seen once. Here the sequenced sample was peripheral blood, taken 28 days after the second AZD1222 dose. These receptors originate from an adult who received the AZD1222 COVID-19 vaccine.

This clone appeared once. The gene calls are TRBV14 and TRBJ2-5; the match to TRBD1 covers 8 bases. Germline V gene lookup returns CDR1 SGHDN and CDR2 FVKESK. CDR3 length: 15 residues. V gave up 0 bases and J gave up 8 bases; unmatched junction bases: 8. This chain's CDR3 is CASSQDQGQGRTQYF. CDR3 in DNA: TGTGCCAGCAGCCAAGATCAAGGACAGGGAAGAACCCAGTACTTC.

J is TRBJ2-5 and V is TRBV3-1 (or the pseudogene TRBV3-2); 11 nucleotides agree with TRBD2. V trimming: 0 bases; J trimming: 1 base; junction bases outside the gene matches: 1. CDR3 length equals 16 residues. The V gene's germline CDR1 is LGHDT and CDR2 YNNKEL (reference sequence). The chain's CDR3 is CASSQDLAGGQETQYF. The CDR3 coding sequence is TGTGCCAGCAGCCAAGATCTAGCGGGGGGCCAAGAGACCCAGTACTTC.

The V and J genes are TRBV5-4 and TRBJ1-2; D is perhaps TRBD1 (5 bases). This CDR3 comprises 13 residues. Trimming pared 4 bases from V and 5 bases from J, leaving 12 bases between. Germline V gene lookup returns CDR1 SGHNT and CDR2 YYREEE (reference sequence). The CDR3 region has the DNA TGTGCCAGCAGCACAGCGACAGCATATGGCTACACCTTC. This codes for CASSTATAYGYTF.

V usage is TRBV6-6 and J usage is TRBJ2-4; 8 bases fit TRBD2. The V gene end was trimmed by 7 bases and the J gene end by 5 bases; junction bases not matched to a gene: 7. The CDR3 totals 14 residues. Germline values: CDR1 MNHNY, CDR2 SVGAGI (reference sequence). As DNA, the CDR3 is TGTGCCAGCAAGCGGGGGCACAGTGAAAACATTCAGTACTTC. Translating gives CASKRGHSENIQYF.

The chain employs TRBV19 and TRBJ2-4; 7 positions agree with TRBD2. The CDR3 length is 16 residues. Per the germline V gene, CDR1 is LNHDA and CDR2 is SQIVND (reference sequence). V shed 5 bases, J shed 6 bases, and the junction held 13 bases outside the gene matches. In DNA form, the CDR3 reads TGTGCCAGTAGTTTCCGTTTAGCGGGTGGCGGAAACATTCAGTACTTC. Its translation: CASSFRLAGGGNIQYF.

This rearrangement joins TRBV12-5 to TRBJ2-7, with 9 bases lining up with TRBD1. The ends lost 6 bases at V and 4 bases at J; junction bases unmatched: 4. Germline CDR1 and CDR2: LGHNT and FRNRAP. This CDR3 has 13 amino acids. Here the CDR3 DNA reads TGTGCTAGTGGCCCGGACAGGGGTTACGAGCAGTACTTC. Its translation is CASGPDRGYEQYF.

The V and J genes are TRBV5-1 and TRBJ2-5; 8 bases line up with TRBD2. This CDR3 region has 15 residues. CDR1 and CDR2 from the germline V gene are SGHRS and YFSETQ. V lost 4 bases, J lost 5 bases, and 10 bases stayed unmatched. Written as DNA, the CDR3 is TGCGCCAGCAGCCGTGGACTAGCTGAGATGGAGACCCAGTACTTC. Translation: CASSRGLAEMETQYF.

The DNA of the CDR3 is TGCAGCGTTTGCTTGACTAGCCAGGAGACCCAGTACTTC. Residues: CSVCLTSQETQYF. This chain uses TRBV29-1 with TRBJ2-5, with 7 bases aligning to TRBD2. The CDR3 is 13 amino acids. Per germline, CDR1 SQVTM and CDR2 ANQGSEA. V shed 5 bases, J shed 5 bases, and the junction held 8 bases outside the gene matches.

This chain joins TRBV10-2 and TRBJ2-2, with a possible D match to TRBD2 (6 bases). The germline V gene encodes CDR1 WSHSY and CDR2 SAAADI. This CDR3 is 13 amino acids long. Trimming left V 6 bases short and J 1 base short, with 6 bases between. CDR3 in amino acids: CASSGRNTGELFF. CDR3 DNA: TGCGCCAGCAGCGGGAGGAACACCGGGGAGCTGTTTTTT.

This clone was picked up one time. This CDR3 fails to terminate in the conserved phenylalanine or tryptophan, so it likely reflects a read error. It is unclear where the CDR3 begins or ends on the DNA, so no DNA is shown, and the CDR3 is as TCRdb lists it. The rearrangement links TRBV10-1 to TRBJ2-3; the table calls TRBD1, which could not be checked here. Germline-derived CDR1 and CDR2 are WNHNN and SYGVQD (reference sequence). The CDR3 is 8 residues long, ends included. The CDR3 reads CANSDRVT.

The chain has TRBV7-6 and TRBJ2-1; TRBD2 agrees at 12 bases. V trimming: 5 bases; J trimming: 4 bases; junction bases outside the gene matches: 6. Per germline, CDR1 SGHVS and CDR2 FNYEAQ. The CDR3 consists of 16 residues. CDR3 nucleotides: TGTGCCAGCAGCGCTACCGGGACTAGCGGGTACAATGAGCAGTTCTTC. Its translation: CASSATGTSGYNEQFF.

This clone was detected only a few times. V is TRBV5-1 and J is TRBJ2-7; 7 nucleotides align to TRBD1. V was clipped by 6 bases and J by 5 bases; unmatched bases: 11. The CDR3 totals 14 residues. Germline loops: CDR1 SGHRS, CDR2 YFSETQ. As DNA, the CDR3 is TGCGCCAGCAAGGCCCGACAGGGCCGGGACGAGCAGTACTTC. Protein sequence: CASKARQGRDEQYF.

The rearrangement joins TRBV24-1 to TRBJ1-5, with a possible D match to TRBD1 (5 bases). The CDR3 is 16 amino acids. The V gene lost 3 bases and the J gene lost 1 base, with 12 bases spanning the gap. CDR1 is KGHDR and CDR2 is SFDVKD in the germline V gene. CDR3: CATSDHTQGSNQPQHF. CDR3 nucleotides: TGTGCCACCAGTGATCATACGCAGGGCAGCAATCAGCCCCAGCATTTT.

The chain is built from TRBV7-8 and TRBJ1-4, with D perhaps TRBD1 (5 bases). Trimming shortened V by 2 bases and J by 3 bases, and 13 bases separated the two germline ends. Germline CDR1 and CDR2: SGHVS and FQNEAQ. There are 16 residues in the CDR3. CDR3 coding DNA: TGTGCCAGCAGCTTAATGGGCGGGGGATCTAATGAAAAACTGTTTTTT. Translation gives CASSLMGGGSNEKLFF.

The chain links TRBV6-5 to TRBJ2-7; D ambiguous. The V gene lost 7 bases and the J gene lost 1 base, with 11 bases spanning the gap. Germline V lookup: CDR1 MNHEY, CDR2 SVGAGI. The length of the CDR3 is 13 residues. CDR3 DNA sequence: TGTGCCAGCACCTCCAGGCTTTCCTACGAGCAGTACTTC. Its translation: CASTSRLSYEQYF.

The J gene is TRBJ1-5, the V gene TRBV7-8, with TRBD1 matching 9 bases. Trimming cost V 0 bases and J 6 bases; bases outside gene matches: 6. Germline loops: CDR1 SGHVS, CDR2 FQNEAQ. The CDR3 totals 16 residues. CDR3 amino acids: CASSLANRGLGQPQHF. CDR3 DNA sequence: TGTGCCAGCAGCTTAGCGAACAGGGGGCTCGGTCAGCCCCAGCATTTT. Full variable domain (missing parts from reference TRBV7-8 and TRBJ1-5): GAGVSQSPRYKVAKRGQDVALRCDPISGHVSLFWYQQALGQGPEFLTYFQNEAQLDKSGLPSDRFFAERPEGSVSTLKIQRTQQEDSAVYLCASSLANRGLGQPQHFGDGTRLSIL.

The chain is built from TRBV19 and TRBJ2-3; no reliable D call. The CDR3 covers 18 residues. Per the germline V gene, CDR1 is LNHDA and CDR2 is SQIVND (reference sequence). Trimming stripped 3 bases from V and 0 bases from J, with 19 bases between. CDR3 amino acids: CASSMPTPGGASTDTQYF. The CDR3 coding sequence is TGTGCCAGTAGTATGCCCACACCCGGCGGTGCTAGCACAGATACGCAGTATTTT.

The rearrangement uses TRBV19 and TRBJ2-7; D gene uncertain. CDR3 length: 16 residues. Looked up from germline, CDR1 is LNHDA and CDR2 is SQIVND (reference sequence). Trimming removed 3 bases at V and 1 base at J, with 16 bases between. Written as DNA, the CDR3 is TGTGCCAGTAGTATTTGGGCAGGCCTCCAATCCTACGAGCAGTACTTC. Its translation is CASSIWAGLQSYEQYF.

This chain links TRBV27 with TRBJ1-5; 7 bases fit TRBD1. The germline V gene encodes CDR1 MNHEY and CDR2 SMNVEV (reference sequence). V gave up 7 bases and J gave up 1 base; unmatched junction bases: 10. The CDR3 runs to 16 residues. The DNA of the CDR3 is TGTGCCAGCACCAGCACCGGAGGGGGCAGCAATCAGCCCCAGCATTTT. Amino acids: CASTSTGGGSNQPQHF.

The J gene is TRBJ1-5, the V gene TRBV3-1 (or the pseudogene TRBV3-2), with D tentatively TRBD1 (6 bases). The CDR3 contains 16 residues. The germline gives CDR1 LGHDT, CDR2 YNNKEL (reference sequence). Trimming shortened V by 0 bases and J by 2 bases, and 11 bases separated the two germline ends. The CDR3 sequence is CASSQEGAGGNQPQHF. The CDR3, as DNA: TGTGCCAGCAGCCAAGAGGGGGCGGGTGGCAATCAGCCCCAGCATTTT.

This clone occurred once. V gene TRBV15 combines with J gene TRBJ1-4; 7 bases align to TRBD1. V shed 1 base, J shed 4 bases, and the junction held 6 bases outside the gene matches. Germline V CDR1 and CDR2: LNHNV, YYDKDF (reference sequence). This CDR3 has 16 amino acids. The CDR3: CATSRARTGHNEKLFF. The CDR3 nucleotides read TGTGCCACCAGCAGAGCCCGGACAGGTCATAATGAAAAACTGTTTTTT.

The sample holds a few counts of this clone. The chain joins TRBV27 to TRBJ1-1; D is perhaps TRBD1 (6 bases). V was shortened by 1 base and J by 10 bases, with 10 bases between the two germline ends. Germline lookup yields CDR1 MNHEY and CDR2 SMNVEV (reference sequence). The CDR3 spans 12 residues. In DNA, the CDR3 is TGTGCCAGCAGTTTATTCGGGGGCACAGCTTTCTTT. Its protein is CASSLFGGTAFF.

The chain links TRBV5-4 to TRBJ2-1, with D perhaps matching TRBD2 (5 bases). This CDR3 region has 16 residues. Germline V gives CDR1 SGHNT, CDR2 YYREEE (reference sequence). The V gene lost 3 bases and the J gene lost 3 bases, with 16 bases spanning the gap. CDR3: CASSSGMDSYYNEQFF. The CDR3 DNA is TGTGCCAGCAGCTCTGGTATGGACTCTTACTACAATGAGCAGTTCTTC.